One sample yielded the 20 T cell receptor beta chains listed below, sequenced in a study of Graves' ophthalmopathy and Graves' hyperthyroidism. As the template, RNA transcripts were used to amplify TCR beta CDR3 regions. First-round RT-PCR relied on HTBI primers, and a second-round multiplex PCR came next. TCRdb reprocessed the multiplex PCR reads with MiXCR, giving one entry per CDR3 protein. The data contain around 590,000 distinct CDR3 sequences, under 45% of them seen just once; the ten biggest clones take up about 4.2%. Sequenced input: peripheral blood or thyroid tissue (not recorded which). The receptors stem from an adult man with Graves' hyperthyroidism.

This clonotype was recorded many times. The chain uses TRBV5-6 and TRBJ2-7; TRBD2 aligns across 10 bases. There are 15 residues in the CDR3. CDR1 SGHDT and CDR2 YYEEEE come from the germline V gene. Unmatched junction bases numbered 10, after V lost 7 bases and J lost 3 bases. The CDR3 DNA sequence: TGTGCCAGCGCTCCGGGACTAGCGAATCACTACGAGCAGTACTTC. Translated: CASAPGLANHYEQYF.

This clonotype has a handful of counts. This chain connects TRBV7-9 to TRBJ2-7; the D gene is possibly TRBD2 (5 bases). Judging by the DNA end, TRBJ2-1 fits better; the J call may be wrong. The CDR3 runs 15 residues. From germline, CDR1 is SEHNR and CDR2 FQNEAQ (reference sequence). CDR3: CASSLGAPGSDEQFF. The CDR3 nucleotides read TGTGCCAGCAGCTTAGGGGCCCCGGGGTCCGATGAGCAGTTCTTC.

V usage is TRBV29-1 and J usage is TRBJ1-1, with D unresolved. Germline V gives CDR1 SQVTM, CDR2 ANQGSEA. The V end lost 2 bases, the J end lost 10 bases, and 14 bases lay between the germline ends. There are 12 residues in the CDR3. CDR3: CSVESKGTRAFF. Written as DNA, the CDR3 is TGCAGCGTTGAAAGCAAGGGTACTCGAGCTTTCTTT.

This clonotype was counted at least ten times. CDR3 in DNA: TGTGCCATCAGTGAGTCGCTAGGGGACTACGAGCAGTACTTC. Translation: CAISESLGDYEQYF. The V call is TRBV10-3, the J call TRBJ2-7; D perhaps matches TRBD1 (5 bases). The ends were cut back, 0 bases at V and 3 bases at J, with 9 bases in the middle. The CDR3 runs to 14 residues. Germline CDR1 reads ENHRY; CDR2 reads SYGVKD.

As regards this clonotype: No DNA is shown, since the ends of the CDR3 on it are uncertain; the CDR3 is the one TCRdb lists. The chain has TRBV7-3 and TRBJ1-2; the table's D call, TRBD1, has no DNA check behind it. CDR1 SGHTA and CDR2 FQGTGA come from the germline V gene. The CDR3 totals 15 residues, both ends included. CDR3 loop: CASSSSDRLYYGYTF.

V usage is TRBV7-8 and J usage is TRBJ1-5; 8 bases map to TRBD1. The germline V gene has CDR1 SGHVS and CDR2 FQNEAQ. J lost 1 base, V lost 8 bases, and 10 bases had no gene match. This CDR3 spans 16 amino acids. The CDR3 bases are TGTGCCAGCTCAACCACAGGGGGTAGGAGCAATCAGCCCCAGCATTTT. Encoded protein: CASSTTGGRSNQPQHF.

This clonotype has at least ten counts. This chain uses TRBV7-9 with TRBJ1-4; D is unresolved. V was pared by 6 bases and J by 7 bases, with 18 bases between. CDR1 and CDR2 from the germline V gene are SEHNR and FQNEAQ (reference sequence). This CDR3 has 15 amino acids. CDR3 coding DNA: TGTGCCAGCAGACAAGGACTCACCGCACGTGAAAAACTGTTTTTT. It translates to CASRQGLTAREKLFF.

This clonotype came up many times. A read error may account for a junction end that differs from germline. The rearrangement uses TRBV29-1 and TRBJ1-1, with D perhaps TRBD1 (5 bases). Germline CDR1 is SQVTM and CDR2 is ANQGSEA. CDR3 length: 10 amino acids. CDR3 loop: CSVEEGEEVF. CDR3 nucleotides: TGCAGCGTTGAAGAGGGGGAGGAGGTCTTT.

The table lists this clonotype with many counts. CDR3 loop: CASSRTGDGYTF. The CDR3 DNA reads as TGCGCCAGCAGCAGGACAGGGGATGGCTACACCTTC. This chain connects TRBV5-1 to TRBJ1-2, with 9 bases that match TRBD1. The CDR3 consists of 12 residues. Trimming cost V 4 bases and J 6 bases; bases outside gene matches: 1. Germline V lookup: CDR1 SGHRS, CDR2 YFSETQ.

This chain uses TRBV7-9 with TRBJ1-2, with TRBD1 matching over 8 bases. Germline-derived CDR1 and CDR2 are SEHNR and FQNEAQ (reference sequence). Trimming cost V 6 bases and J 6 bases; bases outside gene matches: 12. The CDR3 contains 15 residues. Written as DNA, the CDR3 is TGTGCCAGCAGTGAACAGGGGGTTATGGGCGATGGCTACACCTTC. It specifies CASSEQGVMGDGYTF. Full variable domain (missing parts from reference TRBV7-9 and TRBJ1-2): DTGVSQNPRHKITKRGQNVTFRCDPISEHNRLYWYRQTLGQGPEFLTYFQNEAQLEKSRLLSDRFSAERPKGSFSTLEIQRTEQGDSAMYLCASSEQGVMGDGYTFGSGTRLTVV.

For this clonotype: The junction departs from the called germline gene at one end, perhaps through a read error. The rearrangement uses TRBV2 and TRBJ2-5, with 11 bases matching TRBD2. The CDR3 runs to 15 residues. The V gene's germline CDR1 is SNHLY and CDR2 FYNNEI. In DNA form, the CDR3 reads TGTGCCTGCAGTAATAGCGGGGGGGTCACAGATACGCAGTACTTC. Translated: CACSNSGGVTDTQYF.

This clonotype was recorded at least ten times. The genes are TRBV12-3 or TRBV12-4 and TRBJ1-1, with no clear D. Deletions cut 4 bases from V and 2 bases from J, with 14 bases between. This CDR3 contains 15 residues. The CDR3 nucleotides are TGTGCCAGCAGTTCGCTCGGCGGGGAAAACACTGAAGCTTTCTTT. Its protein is CASSSLGGENTEAFF.

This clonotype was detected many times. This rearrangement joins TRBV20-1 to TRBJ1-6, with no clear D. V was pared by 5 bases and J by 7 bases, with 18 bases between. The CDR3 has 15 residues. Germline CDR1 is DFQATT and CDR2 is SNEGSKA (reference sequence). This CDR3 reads CSALTGSGENSPLHF. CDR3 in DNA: TGCAGTGCTTTGACGGGATCTGGAGAAAATTCACCCCTCCACTTT.

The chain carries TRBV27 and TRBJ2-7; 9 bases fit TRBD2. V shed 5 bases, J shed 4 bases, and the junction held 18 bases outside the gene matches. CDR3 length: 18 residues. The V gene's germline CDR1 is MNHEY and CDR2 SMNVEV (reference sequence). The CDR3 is CASSGLEALAGVKYEQYF. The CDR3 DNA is TGTGCCAGCAGTGGATTGGAGGCGTTAGCGGGAGTTAAGTACGAGCAGTACTTC.

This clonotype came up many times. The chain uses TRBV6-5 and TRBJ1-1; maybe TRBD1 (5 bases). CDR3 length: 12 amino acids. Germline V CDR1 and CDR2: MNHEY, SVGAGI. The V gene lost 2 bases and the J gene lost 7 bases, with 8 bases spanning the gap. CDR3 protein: CASSYAGFEAFF. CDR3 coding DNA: TGTGCCAGCAGTTACGCAGGGTTTGAAGCTTTCTTT.

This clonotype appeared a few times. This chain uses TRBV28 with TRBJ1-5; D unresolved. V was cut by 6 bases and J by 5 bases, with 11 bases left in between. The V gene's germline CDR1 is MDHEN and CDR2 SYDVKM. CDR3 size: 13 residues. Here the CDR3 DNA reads TGTGCCAGCAGACCGGGCCGATATCAGCCCCAGCATTTT. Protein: CASRPGRYQPQHF.

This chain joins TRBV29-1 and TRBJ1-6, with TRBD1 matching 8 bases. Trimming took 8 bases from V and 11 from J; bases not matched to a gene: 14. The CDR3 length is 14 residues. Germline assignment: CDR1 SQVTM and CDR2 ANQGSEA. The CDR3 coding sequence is TGCAGCCCAGACGGACAGGGTCAACGTCCACCCCTCCACTTT. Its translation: CSPDGQGQRPPLHF.

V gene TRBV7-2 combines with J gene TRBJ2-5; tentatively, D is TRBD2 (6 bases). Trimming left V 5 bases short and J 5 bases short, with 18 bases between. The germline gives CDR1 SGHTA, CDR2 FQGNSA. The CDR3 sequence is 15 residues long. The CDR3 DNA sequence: TGTGCCAGCAGCACCACCACTAGCCGGGGGGAGACCCAGTACTTC. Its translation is CASSTTTSRGETQYF. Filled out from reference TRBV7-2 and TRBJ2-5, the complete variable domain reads GAGVSQSPSNKVTEKGKDVELRCDPISGHTALYWYRQSLGQGLEFLIYFQGNSAPDKSGLPSDRFSAERTGGSVSTLTIQRTQQEDSAVYLCASSTTTSRGETQYFGPGTRLLVL.

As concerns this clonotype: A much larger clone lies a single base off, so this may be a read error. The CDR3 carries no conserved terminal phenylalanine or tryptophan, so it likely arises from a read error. The CDR3 DNA reads TGTGCCAGCAGTAGGGACTATCAGACCGGGGAGCTGTTTCTT. Encoded protein: CASSRDYQTGELFL. The gene calls are TRBV12-3 or TRBV12-4 and TRBJ2-2, with 7 bases that match TRBD2. V shed 5 bases and J 5 bases; nucleotides not matched to a gene: 5. The CDR3 runs 14 residues.

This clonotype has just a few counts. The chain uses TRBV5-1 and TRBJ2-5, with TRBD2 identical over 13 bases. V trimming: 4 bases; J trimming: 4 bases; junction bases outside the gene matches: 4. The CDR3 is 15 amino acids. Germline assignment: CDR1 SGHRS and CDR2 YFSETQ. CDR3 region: CASSGGLAGLETQYF. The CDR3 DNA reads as TGCGCCAGCAGCGGGGGACTAGCGGGGCTAGAGACCCAGTACTTC.